The T cell receptor (beta chain) under discussion was sequenced for a study of identical twins. Study-level results: Abundant cord blood beta clonotypes carried fewer insertions; memory repertoires showed none.

TCRdb re-called the 5' RACE reads through MiXCR, storing one row per CDR3 protein. The data contain nearly 900,000 distinct CDR3 sequences, 10% to 15% of them singletons. The CDR3 spans 16 residues. V was pared by 4 bases and J by 3 bases, with 3 bases of the junction left unmatched. Germline V gene data show CDR1 as KGHSH and CDR2 as LQKENI. This clonotype occurred a few times. Its antigen is unidentified. Separately, the same data were catalogued under a study of yellow fever vaccine responses in identical twins.

This receptor was obtained from a woman aged 18-29 years in good health. The gene calls are TRBV18 and TRBJ2-1, with 13 bases matching TRBD2. Sequenced: PBMCs. The CDR3 protein is CASSRTSGGVYNEQFF. The DNA of the CDR3 is TGTGCCAGCTCACGGACTAGCGGGGGAGTCTACAATGAGCAGTTCTTC.